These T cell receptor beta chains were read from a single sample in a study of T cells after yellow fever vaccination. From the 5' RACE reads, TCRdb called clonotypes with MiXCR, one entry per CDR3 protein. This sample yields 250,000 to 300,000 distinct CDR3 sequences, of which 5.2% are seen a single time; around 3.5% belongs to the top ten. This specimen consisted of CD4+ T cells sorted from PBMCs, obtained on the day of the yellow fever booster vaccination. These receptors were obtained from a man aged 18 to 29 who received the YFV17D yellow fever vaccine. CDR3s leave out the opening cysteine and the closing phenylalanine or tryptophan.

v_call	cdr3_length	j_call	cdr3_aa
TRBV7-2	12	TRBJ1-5	ASSSNPVWQPQH
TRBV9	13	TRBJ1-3	ASSDRTGSGNTIY
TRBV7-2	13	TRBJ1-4	ASSQGMRSNEKLF
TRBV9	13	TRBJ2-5	ASSVAAGAQETQY
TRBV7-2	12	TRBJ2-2	ASSSHSRAGELF
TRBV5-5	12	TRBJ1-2	ASSLGEGHYGYT
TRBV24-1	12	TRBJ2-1	ATSGLADYNEQF
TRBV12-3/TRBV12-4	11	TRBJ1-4	ASRQGTYEKLF
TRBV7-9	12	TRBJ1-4	ASSLRVVNEKLF
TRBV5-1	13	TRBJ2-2	ASSLVPGGTGELF
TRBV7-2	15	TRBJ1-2	ASSPELVAIRSYGYT
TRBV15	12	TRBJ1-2	ATSRDPANYGYT
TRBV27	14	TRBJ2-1	ASSRFGGLLTNEQF
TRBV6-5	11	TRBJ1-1	ASSWGLGTEAF
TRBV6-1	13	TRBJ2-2	ASSARQGAHGELF
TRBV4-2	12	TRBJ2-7	ASSPNAPFYEQY